This T cell receptor beta chain emerged from a study of T cell responses to AZD1222 COVID-19 vaccine (dated by TCRdb to the early 2020s). Concerning the study at large: A total of 233 trial participants underwent TCR sequencing, of whom some 200 had received two doses of AZD1222 and some 25 had received two doses of the MenACWY control vaccine. Trial participants were enrolled by age into 18-55, 56-69 and 70-plus year subgroups, with roughly 160, 29 and 62 TCR-sequenced participants respectively.

Per the publication, the time point label means: about 28 days (+/-7) after the second vaccine dose. Because spike-specific TCR depth and breadth did not differ between the two schedules, AZD1222 recipients who got a second dose at roughly 4 weeks were pooled with those who got a second dose at roughly 12 weeks. Samples from vaccinated people were obtained from the UK trials COV001 and COV002, which included a single-blind randomized controlled phase 2/3 trial of AZD1222 (ChAdOx1 nCoV-19) in healthy adults. Trial participant PBMC samples were collected at day 0 and day 28 after the second dose for TCRbeta chain sequencing. In regard to this clone: This clone's antigen is unknown. No base-level quality is on record; no much larger clone is a single base apart.

The CDR3 regions of human TCRbeta chains were analyzed by immunosequencing. The paper's processing steps were these. TCRs in the repertoires were matched against a reference library of SARS-CoV-2-specific TCRs that had been generated with the MIRA antigen-specificity platform. Breadth was defined as the fraction of unique TCRs that were SARS-CoV-2-associated, and depth was defined as the fraction of total T cells that were SARS-CoV-2-associated. Using the MIRA data, each spike-specific TCR was assigned both to the spike region to which the TCR was reactive and to a CD4 or CD8 class. Log10-transformed breadth and depth values were compared by one-way ANOVA with Sidak's multiple comparisons tests. The table was pulled from immuneACCESS by TCRdb, which kept in-frame rearrangements only. Such tables lose some clones; where checked, under half of the loss comes from unresolved V genes, and the rest has no known cause. That table gives V, J and clone size, and the DNA gave D and trimming. In all, the sample holds about 150,000 clones, and roughly 88% of those were seen once. Roughly 6.2% of the sample goes to the ten largest clones.

In the germline V gene (reference sequence), CDR1 corresponds to LNHNV and CDR2 to YYDKDF. The CDR3 runs 18 amino acids, cysteine and phenylalanine included. Only the CDR3 DNA is retained, 54 bases long and in frame from the first base. The junction carries 15 bases between V and J, which are trimmed by 0 bases and 0 bases respectively. Paper-wide results and their limitations: Conclusions about previously exposed vaccinees are limited because only five to seven AZD1222 recipients were SARS-CoV-2 seropositive at baseline. The 56-69-year group was small, and its depth increase did not reach significance, likely because of low power. Because no samples from the day 14 peak response were available, repertoires could be characterized only after the peak T cell response. Epitopes outside the regions mutated in the B.1.351 and B.1.1.7 variants were reportedly recognized by nearly half of the unique spike-specific TCRs. Participants were mostly white British, with more females than males. The authors suggested clonal diversity may have been underestimated. The whole spike protein was spanned by vaccine-associated CD4 TCRs, and dominant responses were seen in regions 160-218 and 743-854. A significant rise in spike-specific TCR breadth and depth was observed after two AZD1222 doses relative to day 0 and relative to MenACWY recipients.

Specimen: peripheral blood, collected 28 days after the second AZD1222 dose. The TCR was taken from an adult who received the AZD1222 COVID-19 vaccine. The chain uses TRBV15 and TRBJ1-5, with no reliable assignment of the D segment. The base sequence is TGTGCCACCAGCAGAGAGATGGGCAACAGTTATAGCAATCAGCCCCAGCATTTT. Its translation reads: CATSREMGNSYSNQPQHF.